Listed below are T cell receptor beta chains from one sample, sequenced in a study of blood T cell repertoires in COVID-19. Produced via immunoSEQ multiplex PCR; TCRdb's table is partial and in-frame only. The sample records 150,000 or so clones, 80% to 90% being singletons. The sequenced sample consisted of peripheral blood. These receptors all come from an older woman with acute or convalescent COVID-19. The conserved cysteine and the conserved F or W are not part of the CDR3 here. The order of the fields is V gene, D gene, clone size, J gene, CDR3 protein. A D gene is named only where the DNA matches it firmly. The size field is filled for only some rows; it gives once, few, many or a size class.

v_gene: TRBV5-1; d_gene: NA; abundance: NA; j_gene: TRBJ2-5; CDR3aa: ASSNRERGQETQY
v_gene: TRBV5-1; d_gene: TRBD1; abundance: NA; j_gene: TRBJ2-1; CDR3aa: ASREDRGYEQF
v_gene: TRBV5-4; d_gene: TRBD2; abundance: NA; j_gene: TRBJ2-1; CDR3aa: ASSGGTTTSYNEQF
v_gene: TRBV4-1; d_gene: NA; abundance: NA; j_gene: TRBJ1-1; CDR3aa: ASSQDPRQYMNTEAF
v_gene: TRBV3-1/TRBV3-2; d_gene: NA; abundance: NA; j_gene: TRBJ1-1; CDR3aa: ASSQERGTEAF
v_gene: TRBV27; d_gene: TRBD1; abundance: NA; j_gene: TRBJ1-1; CDR3aa: ASSSGTELNTEAF
v_gene: TRBV5-4; d_gene: NA; abundance: few; j_gene: TRBJ1-1; CDR3aa: ASSPRLGNTEAF
v_gene: TRBV7-2; d_gene: TRBD2; abundance: NA; j_gene: TRBJ2-1; CDR3aa: ASSPGTSGGYEQF
v_gene: TRBV10-3; d_gene: NA; abundance: NA; j_gene: TRBJ1-6; CDR3aa: AISAGDSPLH
v_gene: TRBV10-3; d_gene: TRBD2; abundance: NA; j_gene: TRBJ2-1; CDR3aa: AISDFSGGAVHEQF
v_gene: TRBV6-6; d_gene: NA; abundance: NA; j_gene: TRBJ2-3; CDR3aa: ASSYPQGGTDTQY
v_gene: TRBV28; d_gene: TRBD1; abundance: NA; j_gene: TRBJ1-2; CDR3aa: ASSLRTGIYGYT
v_gene: TRBV5-6; d_gene: TRBD1; abundance: NA; j_gene: TRBJ1-6; CDR3aa: ASSSDRVARQSHSPLH
v_gene: TRBV3-1/TRBV3-2; d_gene: NA; abundance: NA; j_gene: TRBJ1-2; CDR3aa: ASSQYRSKGNGYT
v_gene: TRBV7-2; d_gene: NA; abundance: NA; j_gene: TRBJ1-1; CDR3aa: ASSLAVGRLNTEAF
v_gene: TRBV9; d_gene: NA; abundance: once; j_gene: TRBJ2-5; CDR3aa: ASSVVGLASETQY
v_gene: TRBV11-1; d_gene: TRBD2; abundance: NA; j_gene: TRBJ2-1; CDR3aa: ASRPGGASEQF
v_gene: TRBV15; d_gene: TRBD1; abundance: NA; j_gene: TRBJ1-4; CDR3aa: ATSRLGAGTGHRGEKLF
v_gene: TRBV6-4; d_gene: TRBD1; abundance: NA; j_gene: TRBJ1-3; CDR3aa: ASSDPDPGQVLEGREDSGNTIY
v_gene: TRBV7-9; d_gene: TRBD2; abundance: NA; j_gene: TRBJ2-3; CDR3aa: ASSARLANTDTQY
v_gene: TRBV6-5; d_gene: NA; abundance: NA; j_gene: TRBJ1-6; CDR3aa: ASRWEGDSPLH
v_gene: TRBV25-1; d_gene: TRBD1; abundance: NA; j_gene: TRBJ1-1; CDR3aa: ASRGQGTTEAF
v_gene: TRBV5-1; d_gene: TRBD2; abundance: few; j_gene: TRBJ2-7; CDR3aa: ASSPTSGESY
v_gene: TRBV21-1; d_gene: NA; abundance: NA; j_gene: TRBJ2-7; CDR3aa: ASSKGLAGASSSYEQY
v_gene: TRBV11-2; d_gene: TRBD1; abundance: NA; j_gene: TRBJ2-3; CDR3aa: ASSLVRQGNTDTQY
v_gene: TRBV30; d_gene: TRBD2; abundance: NA; j_gene: TRBJ2-7; CDR3aa: AWSAGLAGTYEQY
v_gene: TRBV14; d_gene: TRBD1; abundance: NA; j_gene: TRBJ2-1; CDR3aa: ASSQVRGGGQGPTGRHNEQF
v_gene: TRBV19; d_gene: TRBD1; abundance: NA; j_gene: TRBJ1-3; CDR3aa: ASSTGGSGNTIY
v_gene: TRBV19; d_gene: TRBD1; abundance: NA; j_gene: TRBJ1-2; CDR3aa: ASSIAPGQIYGYT
v_gene: TRBV5-1; d_gene: TRBD1; abundance: once; j_gene: TRBJ1-1; CDR3aa: ASSEGQGIEAF
v_gene: TRBV6-5; d_gene: NA; abundance: NA; j_gene: TRBJ1-1; CDR3aa: ASSKNRVGTEAF
v_gene: TRBV2; d_gene: NA; abundance: NA; j_gene: TRBJ1-4; CDR3aa: ASRLRQEPNEKLF
v_gene: TRBV18; d_gene: NA; abundance: NA; j_gene: TRBJ2-1; CDR3aa: ASSPGEIGGNLYFRLSYNEQF
v_gene: TRBV4-2; d_gene: TRBD1; abundance: NA; j_gene: TRBJ1-2; CDR3aa: ASSHRDRGRPGWGYT
v_gene: TRBV19; d_gene: NA; abundance: NA; j_gene: TRBJ1-3; CDR3aa: ASSIGAGPGNTIY
v_gene: TRBV30; d_gene: TRBD2; abundance: NA; j_gene: TRBJ2-5; CDR3aa: AWSGVAGPRRTQY
v_gene: TRBV5-1; d_gene: NA; abundance: NA; j_gene: TRBJ1-2; CDR3aa: ASSLTTTGPYGYT
v_gene: TRBV30; d_gene: NA; abundance: NA; j_gene: TRBJ2-2; CDR3aa: AWKEVRPNTGELF
v_gene: TRBV29-1; d_gene: TRBD1; abundance: NA; j_gene: TRBJ1-1; CDR3aa: SVAWDRGRTEAF
v_gene: TRBV4-2; d_gene: NA; abundance: NA; j_gene: TRBJ1-6; CDR3aa: ASSQEGQSPLH
v_gene: TRBV9; d_gene: TRBD1; abundance: NA; j_gene: TRBJ2-1; CDR3aa: ASSVVGTGGRNEQF
v_gene: TRBV7-9; d_gene: TRBD1; abundance: NA; j_gene: TRBJ2-7; CDR3aa: ASSPRDSLYEQY